A selection of T cell receptor beta chains follows, all from one sample in a study of human thymus T cells. Using immunoSEQ multiplex PCR, the repertoire was profiled, and TCRdb retains in-frame clones only, with some absent. Of some 120,000 clones in the sample, approximately 96% are singletons; the top ten hold around 0.024%. Material for sequencing was thymus tissue. These receptors were obtained from a boy younger than two with a congenital heart defect but otherwise immunologically healthy. Both conserved end residues are trimmed from each CDR3. Fields, in order: J gene, V gene, clone size, CDR3 protein. The size of a clone is reported for some rows only, either as once, few or many, or as a class for expanded clones.

TRBJ2-2	TRBV7-2	NA	ASSFHAGELF
TRBJ1-5	TRBV6-5	NA	ASSRAALPGQPQH
TRBJ2-3	TRBV28	NA	ASSSPLAGPTDTQY
TRBJ1-5	TRBV7-9	NA	ASSLGADSSNQPQH
TRBJ2-3	TRBV27	NA	ASSPRGTSPGHTQY
TRBJ2-7	TRBV7-9	NA	ASSLAGRKSYEQY
TRBJ2-2	TRBV11-1	NA	ASSLATGGELF
TRBJ2-3	TRBV28	NA	ATLGGGATDTQY
TRBJ2-5	TRBV2	NA	ASSEPSGGPGQETQY
TRBJ1-2	TRBV25-1	NA	ASRGEGDGYT
TRBJ1-4	TRBV10-2	NA	ASSKTGVLNEKLF
TRBJ2-3	TRBV4-3	NA	ASSQGTTSGPTDTQY
TRBJ1-2	TRBV2	NA	ASSVGDPRHCRHYGYT
TRBJ2-3	TRBV5-6	NA	ASSLEMDYFADTQY
TRBJ1-2	TRBV4-2	once	ASSHEVGPNYGYT
TRBJ2-5	TRBV2	NA	ASSGPTDQQETQY
TRBJ2-7	TRBV28	NA	ASRGQGSYEQY
TRBJ2-7	TRBV11-2	NA	ASSFWREQY
TRBJ1-4	TRBV4-3	NA	ASSQMRGTNEKLF
TRBJ2-1	TRBV9	NA	ASSVDYHNEQF
TRBJ2-7	TRBV27	NA	ASAFRARYEQY
TRBJ1-1	TRBV5-1	NA	ASSPERTGDTEAF
TRBJ2-1	TRBV18	once	ASSPGTSAYNEQF
TRBJ2-7	TRBV4-1	NA	ASSQPLDRNHEQY
TRBJ2-3	TRBV28	NA	ASSLTGGSTDTQY
TRBJ2-3	TRBV27	NA	ASSLPPYAGGPDTQY
TRBJ1-2	TRBV10-3	NA	AISEEPNYGYT
TRBJ2-7	TRBV4-3	NA	ASSIRSGSEQY
TRBJ1-1	TRBV4-1	NA	ASSPHARWDTEAF
TRBJ2-3	TRBV7-9	NA	ASSLLAGVPDTQY
TRBJ2-1	TRBV4-3	NA	ASSQDLTRGDNEQF
TRBJ1-5	TRBV15	NA	ATTKGGYVPVGQDTYSNQPQH